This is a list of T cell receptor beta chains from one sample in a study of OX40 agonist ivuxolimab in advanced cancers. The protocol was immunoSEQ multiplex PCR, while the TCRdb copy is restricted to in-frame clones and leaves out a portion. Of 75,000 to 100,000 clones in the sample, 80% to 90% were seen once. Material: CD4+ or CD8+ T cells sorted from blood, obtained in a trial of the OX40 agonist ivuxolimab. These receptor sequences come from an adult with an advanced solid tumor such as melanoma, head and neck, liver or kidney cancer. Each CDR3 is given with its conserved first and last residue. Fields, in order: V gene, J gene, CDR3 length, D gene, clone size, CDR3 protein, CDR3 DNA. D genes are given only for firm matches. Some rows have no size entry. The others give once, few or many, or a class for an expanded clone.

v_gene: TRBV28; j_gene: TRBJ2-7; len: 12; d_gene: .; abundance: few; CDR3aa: CASSFVALEQYF; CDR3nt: TGTGCCAGCAGTTTTGTAGCACTCGAGCAGTACTTC
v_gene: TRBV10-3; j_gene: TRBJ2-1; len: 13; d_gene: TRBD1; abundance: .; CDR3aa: CAITSGQVEEQFF; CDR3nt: TGTGCCATCACCTCGGGACAGGTAGAGGAGCAGTTCTTC
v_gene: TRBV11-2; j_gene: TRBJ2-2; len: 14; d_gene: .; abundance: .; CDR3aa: CASSLKRSTGELFF; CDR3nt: TGTGCCAGCAGCTTAAAACGGTCAACCGGGGAGCTGTTTTTT
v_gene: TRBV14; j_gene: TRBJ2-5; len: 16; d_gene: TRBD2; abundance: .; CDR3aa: CASSQDRLAGVETQYF; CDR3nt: TGTGCCAGCAGCCAAGATCGGCTAGCGGGAGTGGAGACCCAGTACTTC
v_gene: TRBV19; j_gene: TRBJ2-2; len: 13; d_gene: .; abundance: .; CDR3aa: CASSNSFGGELFF; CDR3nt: TGTGCCAGTAGTAACTCCTTCGGCGGGGAGCTGTTTTTT
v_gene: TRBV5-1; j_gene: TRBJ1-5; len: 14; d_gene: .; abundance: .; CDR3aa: CASSFGGGDQPQHF; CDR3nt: TGCGCCAGCAGCTTCGGGGGTGGGGATCAGCCCCAGCATTTT
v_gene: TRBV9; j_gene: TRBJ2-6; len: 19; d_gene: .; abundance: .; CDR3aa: CASSVVVGKGLSGANVLTF; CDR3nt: TGTGCCAGCAGCGTAGTAGTTGGGAAAGGGTTATCTGGGGCCAACGTCCTGACTTTC
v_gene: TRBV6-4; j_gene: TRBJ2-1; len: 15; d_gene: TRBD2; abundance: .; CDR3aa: CASSDAPGGLNEQFF; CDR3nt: TGTGCCAGCAGTGACGCCCCGGGGGGGTTGAATGAGCAGTTCTTC
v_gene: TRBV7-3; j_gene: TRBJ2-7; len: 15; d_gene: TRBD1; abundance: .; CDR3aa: CASSWTGGAVYEQYF; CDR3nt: TGTGCCAGCAGCTGGACAGGGGGCGCAGTCTACGAGCAGTACTTC
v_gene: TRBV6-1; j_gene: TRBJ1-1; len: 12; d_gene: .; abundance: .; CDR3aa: CASQGGDTEAFF; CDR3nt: TGTGCCAGCCAAGGGGGGGACACTGAAGCTTTCTTT
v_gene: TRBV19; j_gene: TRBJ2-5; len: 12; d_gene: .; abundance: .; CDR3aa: CASSTGGETQYF; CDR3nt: TGTGCCAGTAGCACCGGCGGGGAGACCCAGTACTTC
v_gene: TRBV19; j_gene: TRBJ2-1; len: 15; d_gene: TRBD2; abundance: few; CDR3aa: CASNPTSGTYNEQFF; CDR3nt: TGTGCCAGTAATCCCACTAGCGGAACTTACAATGAGCAGTTCTTC
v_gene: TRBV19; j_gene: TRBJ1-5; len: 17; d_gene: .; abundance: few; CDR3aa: CASTQKTPGRGGEPQHF; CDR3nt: TGTGCCAGTACCCAAAAAACCCCCGGCAGGGGCGGGGAGCCCCAGCATTTT
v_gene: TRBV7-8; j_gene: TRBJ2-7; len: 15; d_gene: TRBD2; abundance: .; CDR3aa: CASSLVGTIAYEQYF; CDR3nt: TGTGCCAGCAGCTTAGTAGGGACTATCGCCTACGAGCAGTACTTC
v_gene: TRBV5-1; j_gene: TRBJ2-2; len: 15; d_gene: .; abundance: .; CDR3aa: CASSSSLASVRELFF; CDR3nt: TGCGCCAGCAGCTCTTCCCTAGCCTCGGTCCGGGAGCTGTTTTTT
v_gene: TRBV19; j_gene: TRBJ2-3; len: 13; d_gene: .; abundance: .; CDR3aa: CATTSGGTDTQYF; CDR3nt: TGTGCCACAACGTCCGGCGGCACAGATACGCAGTATTTT
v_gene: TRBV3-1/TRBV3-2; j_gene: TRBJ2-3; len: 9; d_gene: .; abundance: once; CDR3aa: CASSQLMYF; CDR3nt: TGTGCCAGCAGCCAATTGATGTATTTT
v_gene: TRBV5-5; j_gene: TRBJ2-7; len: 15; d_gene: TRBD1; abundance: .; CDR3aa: CASSFPDRGTYEQYF; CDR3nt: TGTGCCAGCAGCTTTCCAGACAGGGGAACTTACGAGCAGTACTTC
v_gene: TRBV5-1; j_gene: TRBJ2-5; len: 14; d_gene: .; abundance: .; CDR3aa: CASTEGSPGETQYF; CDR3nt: TGCGCCAGCACCGAGGGATCGCCGGGGGAGACCCAGTACTTC
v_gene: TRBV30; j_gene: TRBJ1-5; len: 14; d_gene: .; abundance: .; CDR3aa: CAWSRATYKEPQHF; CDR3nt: TGTGCCTGGAGTCGGGCCACCTATAAGGAGCCCCAGCATTTT
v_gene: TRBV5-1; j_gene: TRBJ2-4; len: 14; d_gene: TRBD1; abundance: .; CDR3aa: CASSLQGAKDIQYF; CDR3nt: TGCGCCAGCAGCTTACAGGGGGCTAAGGACATTCAGTACTTC
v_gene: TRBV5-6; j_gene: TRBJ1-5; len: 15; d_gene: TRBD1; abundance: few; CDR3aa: CASSRRGTVNQPQHF; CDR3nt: TGTGCCAGCAGTCGGAGGGGGACAGTAAATCAGCCCCAGCATTTT
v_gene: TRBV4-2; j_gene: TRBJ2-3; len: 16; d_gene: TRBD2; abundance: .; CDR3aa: CASSRGLAGVGDTQYF; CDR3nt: TGTGCCAGCAGCCGGGGTCTAGCGGGAGTTGGAGATACGCAGTATTTT
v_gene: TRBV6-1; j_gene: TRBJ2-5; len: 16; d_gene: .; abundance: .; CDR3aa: CASSERAGDGQETQYF; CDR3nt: TGTGCCAGCAGTGAAAGGGCAGGGGATGGTCAAGAGACCCAGTACTTC
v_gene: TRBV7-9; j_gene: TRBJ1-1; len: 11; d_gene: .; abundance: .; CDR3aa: CASSSYTEAFF; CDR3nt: TGTGCCAGCAGCTCATACACTGAAGCTTTCTTT
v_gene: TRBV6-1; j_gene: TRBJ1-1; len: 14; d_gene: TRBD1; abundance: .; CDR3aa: CASRPTGGYTEAFF; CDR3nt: TGTGCCAGCAGACCCACAGGGGGGTACACTGAAGCTTTCTTT
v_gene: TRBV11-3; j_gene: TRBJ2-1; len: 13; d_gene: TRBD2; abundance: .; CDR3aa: CASSYTSENEQFF; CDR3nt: TGTGCCAGCAGCTATACTAGCGAAAATGAGCAGTTCTTC
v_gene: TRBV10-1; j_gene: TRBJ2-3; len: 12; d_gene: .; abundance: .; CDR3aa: CASSGTADTQYF; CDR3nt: TGCGCCAGCAGTGGGACAGCAGATACGCAGTATTTT
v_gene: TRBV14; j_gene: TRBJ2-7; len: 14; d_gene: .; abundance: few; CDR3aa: CASSPQLASYEQYF; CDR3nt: TGTGCCAGCAGCCCCCAACTGGCCTCCTACGAGCAGTACTTC
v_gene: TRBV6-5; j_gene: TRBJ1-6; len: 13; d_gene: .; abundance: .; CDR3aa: CASSRTVDSPLHF; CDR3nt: TGTGCCAGCAGTCGGACAGTCGATTCACCCCTCCACTTT
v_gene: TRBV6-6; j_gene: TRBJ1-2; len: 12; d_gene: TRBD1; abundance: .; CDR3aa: CASNDRGSGYTF; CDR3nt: TGTGCCAGCAACGACAGGGGATCCGGCTACACCTTC